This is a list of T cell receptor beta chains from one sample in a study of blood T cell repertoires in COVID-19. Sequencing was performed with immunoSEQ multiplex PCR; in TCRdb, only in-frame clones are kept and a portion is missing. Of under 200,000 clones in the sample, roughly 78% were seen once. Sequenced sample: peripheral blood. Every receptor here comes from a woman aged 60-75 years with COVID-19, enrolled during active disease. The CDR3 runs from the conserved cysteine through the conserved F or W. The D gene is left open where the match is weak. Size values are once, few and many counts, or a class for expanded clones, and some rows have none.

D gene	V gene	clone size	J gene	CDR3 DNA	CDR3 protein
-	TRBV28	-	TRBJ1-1	TGTGCCAGCAGTTTTTCGGGATTACAGGGAGAAGCTTTCTTT	CASSFSGLQGEAFF
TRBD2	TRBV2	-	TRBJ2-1	TGTGCCAGCAGCCCCGGGACTAGCGGGAGGGCCCCCGATGAGCAGTTCTTC	CASSPGTSGRAPDEQFF
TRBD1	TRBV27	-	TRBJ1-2	TGTGCCAGCAGTTTTGGAGGGGGCGATGGCTACACCTTC	CASSFGGGDGYTF
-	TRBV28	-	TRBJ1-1	TGTGCCAGCAGTCCGTACAAAGTCGGGACTGAAGCTTTCTTT	CASSPYKVGTEAFF
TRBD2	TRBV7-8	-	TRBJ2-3	TGTGCCAGCGCCCAAACCGCGGGGGGCTACGATACGCAGTATTTT	CASAQTAGGYDTQYF
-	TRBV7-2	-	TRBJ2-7	TGTGCCAGCAGCTTAGTAGTTCCCCCCCACGAGCAGTACTTC	CASSLVVPPHEQYF
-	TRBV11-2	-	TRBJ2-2	TGTGCCAGCAGCTTTAGCGTGAACACCGGGGAGCTGTTTTTT	CASSFSVNTGELFF
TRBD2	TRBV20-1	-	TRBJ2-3	TGCAGTGCTAGTGGGGTAGCGGGGACCACAGATACGCAGTATTTT	CSASGVAGTTDTQYF
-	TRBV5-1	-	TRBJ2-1	TGCGCCAGCAGCTTGGAGCCCCGGGACATAACCTACAATGAGCAGTTCTTC	CASSLEPRDITYNEQFF
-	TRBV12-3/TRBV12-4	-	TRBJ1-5	TGTGCCAGCAGCCCAAGGGGGAGACAGCCCCAGCATTTT	CASSPRGRQPQHF
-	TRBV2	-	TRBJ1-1	TGTGCCAGCAGCCCCTCCGGGAGCGTTGAAGCTTTCTTT	CASSPSGSVEAFF
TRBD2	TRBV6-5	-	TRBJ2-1	TGTGCCAGCAGTTTGGGACTAACTACCTACAATGAGCAGTTCTTC	CASSLGLTTYNEQFF
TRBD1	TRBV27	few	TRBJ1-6	TGTGCCAGCAGTTCCAGGGGGGCGAATTCACCCCTCCACTTT	CASSSRGANSPLHF
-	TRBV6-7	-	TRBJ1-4	TGTGCCAGCAGTTACTCGACTGGGGCAGGCGAAAAACTGTTTTTT	CASSYSTGAGEKLFF
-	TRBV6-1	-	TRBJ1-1	TGTGCCAGCAGTGAAAAGTCGGCAGGGCGAACTGAAGCTTTCTTT	CASSEKSAGRTEAFF
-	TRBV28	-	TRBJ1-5	TGTGCCAGCAGTTTGGGGGCAAGGGGCAATCAGCCCCAGCATTTT	CASSLGARGNQPQHF
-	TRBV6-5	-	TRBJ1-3	TGTGCCAGCAGGAGGAATGAGCCTGGAAACACCATATATTTT	CASRRNEPGNTIYF
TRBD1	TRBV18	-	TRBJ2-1	TGTGCCAGCTCACCTGAGCCGACAGGGAGATACAATGAGCAGTTCTTC	CASSPEPTGRYNEQFF
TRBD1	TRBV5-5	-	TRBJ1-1	TGTGCCAGCAGCTTTGGTTGGGACAGGGATAGTGAAGCTTTCTTT	CASSFGWDRDSEAFF
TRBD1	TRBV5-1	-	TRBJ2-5	TGCGCCAGCAGCTCGGGAATCAGGGACAGCCTAGAGACCCAGTACTTC	CASSSGIRDSLETQYF
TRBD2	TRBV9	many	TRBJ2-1	TGTGCCAGCAGCGCTCACGGGGGGGCTGGTGAGCAGTTCTTC	CASSAHGGAGEQFF
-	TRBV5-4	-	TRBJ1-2	TGTGCCAGCAGCTTGAGGGGTAACTATGGCTACACCTTC	CASSLRGNYGYTF
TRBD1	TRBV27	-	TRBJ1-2	TGTGCCAGCAGTCACGGGACAGGGCCCTATGGCTACACCTTC	CASSHGTGPYGYTF
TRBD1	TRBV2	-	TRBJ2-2	TGTGCCAGCAGTTCCACAGGGGCCGGGGAGCTGTTTTTT	CASSSTGAGELFF
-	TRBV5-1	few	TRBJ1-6	TGCGCCAGCAGCTTGGGGGCCGGCAGTTCACCCCTCCACTTT	CASSLGAGSSPLHF
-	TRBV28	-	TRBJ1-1	TGTGCCAGCAGTTACAGGGTTGTATCTGAAGCTTTCTTT	CASSYRVVSEAFF
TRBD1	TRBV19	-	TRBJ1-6	TGTGCCAGTAGGACAGGGACAGCCTATAATTCACCCCTCCACTTT	CASRTGTAYNSPLHF
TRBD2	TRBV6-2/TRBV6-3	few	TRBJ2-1	TGTGCCAGCAGTCCCATTCCGACTAGCGCTGCATGGCAGTTCTTC	CASSPIPTSAAWQFF
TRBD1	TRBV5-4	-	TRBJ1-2	TGTGCCAGCAGCTTAGACAGGGTACTCGGCTACACCTTC	CASSLDRVLGYTF
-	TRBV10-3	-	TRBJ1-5	TGTGCCATCTGGGACAACAATCAGCCCCAGCATTTT	CAIWDNNQPQHF
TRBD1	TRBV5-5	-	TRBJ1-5	TGTGCCAGCAGCTTGTATACAGGGGGGGATCAGCCCCAGCATTTT	CASSLYTGGDQPQHF
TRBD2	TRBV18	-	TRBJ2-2	TGTGCCAGCTCACCGTTTCTCGGAGGGACTAGCGGCACCGGGGAGCTGTTTTTT	CASSPFLGGTSGTGELFF
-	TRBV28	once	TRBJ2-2	TGTGCCAGCAGACATGGGGAGCTGTTTTTT	CASRHGELFF
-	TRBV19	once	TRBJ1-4	TGTGCCAGTAGCCCAGGGCTAGGGGTGCCTAATGAAAAACTGTTTTTT	CASSPGLGVPNEKLFF
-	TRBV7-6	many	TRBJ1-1	TGTGCCAGCAGCTTATCAGGGATCACTGAAGCTTTCTTT	CASSLSGITEAFF
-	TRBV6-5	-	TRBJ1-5	TGTGCCAGCAGTTCGGGAGTAAGTAATCAGCCCCAGCATTTT	CASSSGVSNQPQHF
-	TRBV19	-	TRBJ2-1	TGTGCCAGTAGTATATTGGGGGGTAATGAGCAGTTCTTC	CASSILGGNEQFF
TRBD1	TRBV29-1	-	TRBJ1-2	TGCAGCGTTGCTAGGACAGGGACCAACTATGGCTACACCTTC	CSVARTGTNYGYTF
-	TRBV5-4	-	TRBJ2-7	TGTGCCAGCAGCCCCCGTGGGGGCGATTACGAGCAGTACTTC	CASSPRGGDYEQYF
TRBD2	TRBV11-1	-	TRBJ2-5	TGTGCCAGCAGCCCCGGACTAGCGGGGGGGTGGGCCCAGTACTTC	CASSPGLAGGWAQYF